A single sample is the source of the 32 T cell receptor beta chains below, sequenced in a study of blood T cell repertoires in COVID-19. Method: immunoSEQ multiplex PCR; TCRdb's copy keeps in-frame clones and lacks some. The repertoire holds about 50,000 clones, with more than 90% as singletons. Sequenced material: peripheral blood. The source of these receptors is a woman at least 80 years old with acute or convalescent COVID-19.

This clone showed up just once. This rearrangement joins TRBV29-1 to TRBJ1-2, with D maybe TRBD1 (6 bases). Germline-derived CDR1 and CDR2 are SQVTM and ANQGSEA. V lost 5 bases, J lost 5 bases, and 27 bases lay in between. The CDR3 totals 17 residues. The CDR3 loop is CSVPLSKGRGGTYGYTF. DNA for the CDR3: TGCAGCGTTCCTTTAAGCAAGGGACGAGGGGGAACGTATGGCTACACCTTC.

The CDR3 sequence is CASSLHGGSYNEQFF. The CDR3 DNA is TGTGCCAGCAGCCTCCACGGAGGGTCCTACAATGAGCAGTTCTTC. The V gene is TRBV13, the J gene TRBJ2-1; D is possibly TRBD2 (6 bases). Trimming cost V 5 bases and J 1 base, with 12 bases left between them. Germline CDR1 reads PRHDT; CDR2 reads FYEKMQ (reference sequence). The CDR3 has 15 amino acids.

V and J are TRBV2 and TRBJ2-7; 10 bases map to TRBD2. The ends lost 1 base at V and 3 bases at J; junction bases unmatched: 0. Germline loops: CDR1 SNHLY, CDR2 FYNNEI. This CDR3 spans 14 amino acids. In DNA form, the CDR3 reads TGTGCCAGCAGTGAAGGGACTAGCGGCTACGAGCAGTACTTC. Amino acid sequence: CASSEGTSGYEQYF.

This clone appeared a single time. The CDR3 here is CASKTGQSYNEQFF. The CDR3 coding sequence is TGCGCCAGCAAGACAGGACAGTCCTACAATGAGCAGTTCTTC. The rearrangement uses TRBV5-1 and TRBJ2-1; a possible D gene is TRBD1 (6 bases). The CDR3 has 14 residues. Trimming left V 6 bases short and J 1 base short, with 11 bases between. CDR1 is SGHRS and CDR2 is YFSETQ in the germline V gene.

This clone was picked up a small number of times. The rearrangement uses TRBV18 and TRBJ2-7; a possible D gene is TRBD2 (5 bases). Germline V gives CDR1 KGHSH, CDR2 LQKENI. This CDR3 is built from 13 residues. Trimming stripped 3 bases from V and 0 bases from J, with 6 bases between. CDR3 nucleotide sequence: TGTGCCAGCTCACCGGGGAGCTCCTACGAGCAGTACTTC. It is translated as CASSPGSSYEQYF.

The gene calls are TRBV13 and TRBJ2-5, with D maybe TRBD2 (5 bases). Germline V gives CDR1 PRHDT, CDR2 FYEKMQ (reference sequence). The ends were cut back, 4 bases at V and 5 bases at J, with 8 bases in the middle. The CDR3 covers 12 residues. CDR3 in amino acids: CASSSGEETQYF. The CDR3 bases are TGTGCCAGCAGCTCCGGGGAGGAGACCCAGTACTTC.

The gene calls are TRBV18 and TRBJ2-7; D uncertain. Germline loops: CDR1 KGHSH, CDR2 LQKENI. V was pared by 1 base and J by 3 bases, with 7 bases between. This CDR3 is built from 13 residues. CDR3 amino acids: CASSPQQDYEQYF. The CDR3 region has the DNA TGTGCCAGCTCACCACAGCAAGACTACGAGCAGTACTTC.

V is TRBV28 and J is TRBJ1-2, with 7 nucleotides matching TRBD1. The CDR3 sequence is 15 residues long. Trimming removed 7 bases from V and 2 bases from J; junction bases left unmatched: 10. The germline V gene has CDR1 MDHEN and CDR2 SYDVKM. Written as DNA, the CDR3 is TGTGCCAGCAATAACAGGGGTAGCGCAAACTATGGCTACACCTTC. This encodes CASNNRGSANYGYTF.

The chain's CDR3 is CASSTDSWRGEKLFF. CDR3 coding DNA: TGTGCCAGTAGTACGGACAGCTGGAGAGGTGAAAAACTGTTTTTT. The V and J genes are TRBV19 and TRBJ1-4, with D tentatively TRBD1 (6 bases). V gave up 4 bases and J gave up 7 bases, with 16 bases separating them. Looked up from germline, CDR1 is LNHDA and CDR2 is SQIVND (reference sequence). The CDR3 spans 15 residues.

This sequence joins TRBV13 and TRBJ1-1; D unresolved. Looked up from germline, CDR1 is PRHDT and CDR2 is FYEKMQ (reference sequence). This CDR3 is 14 amino acids long. V lost 10 bases and J 5 bases, leaving 20 bases between the germline ends. The CDR3 DNA is TGTGCCACCCCAGCTCGCGGGATCGGGACTGAAGCTTTCTTT. This gives the protein CATPARGIGTEAFF.

CDR3 bases: TGTGCCAGCAGCTTTACAGGGAACACCGGGGAGCTGTTTTTT. As protein: CASSFTGNTGELFF. The gene calls are TRBV5-8 and TRBJ2-2; tentative D call: TRBD1 (5 bases). Germline lookup yields CDR1 SGHTS and CDR2 YDEGEE. Trimming stripped 2 bases from V and 1 base from J, with 6 bases between. The CDR3 consists of 14 residues.

The rearrangement joins TRBV5-1 to TRBJ2-3; 9 bases align to TRBD2. Germline V gene sequence: CDR1 SGHRS, CDR2 YFSETQ. V gave up 4 bases and J gave up 6 bases; unmatched junction bases: 12. The CDR3 runs to 16 residues. CDR3 DNA: TGCGCCAGCAGCGGGTATGGCGGGAGGGCAGCGGATACGCAGTATTTT. Amino acids: CASSGYGGRAADTQYF.

For the CDR3, the DNA is TGCAGCGTCCGGGTCAGGGAAGGGCAGACCCAGTACTTC. Its translation is CSVRVREGQTQYF. The genes are TRBV29-1 and TRBJ2-5; a possible D gene is TRBD1 (5 bases). This CDR3 is 13 amino acids long. V was cut by 6 bases and J by 6 bases, with 17 bases left in between. Germline CDR1 SQVTM, CDR2 ANQGSEA. Together with reference TRBV29-1 and TRBJ2-5, the CDR3 gives the full variable domain: SAVISQKPSRDICQRGTSLTIQCQVDSQVTMMFWYRQQPGQSLTLIATANQGSEATYESGFVIDKFPISRPNLTFSTLTVSNMSPEDSSIYLCSVRVREGQTQYFGPGTRLLVL.

The V and J genes are TRBV5-1 and TRBJ1-1; possibly TRBD1 for D (5 bases). This CDR3 has 15 amino acids. V was shortened by 1 base and J by 3 bases, with 13 bases between the two germline ends. Germline V gene data show CDR1 as SGHRS and CDR2 as YFSETQ. Written as DNA, the CDR3 is TGCGCCAGCAGCTTGCTCGGGGGGAGGGACACTGAAGCTTTCTTT. It codes for CASSLLGGRDTEAFF.

This clone occurred a few times. The chain carries TRBV11-1 and TRBJ1-2; 8 bases are shared with TRBD1. The CDR3 consists of 16 residues. Germline V gives CDR1 SGHAT, CDR2 FQDESV (reference sequence). V gave up 3 bases and J gave up 8 bases; unmatched junction bases: 14. The CDR3 reads CASSLLIGQGNRGYTF. DNA of the CDR3: TGTGCCAGCAGCTTGCTCATAGGACAGGGTAATCGAGGCTACACCTTC.

V is TRBV6-5 and J is TRBJ2-7; possibly TRBD2 for D (5 bases). Germline V gene data show CDR1 as MNHEY and CDR2 as SVGAGI. The CDR3 spans 13 residues. V lost 10 bases, J lost 2 bases, and 15 bases lay in between. The CDR3 here is CATATLAPYEQYF. The CDR3 DNA reads as TGTGCCACCGCCACCCTAGCCCCCTACGAGCAGTACTTC.

The CDR3 bases are TGTGCCAGCAGCCAAGACGGGACTAGGGTCGAGCAGTTCTTC. Protein: CASSQDGTRVEQFF. V and J are TRBV3-1 (or the pseudogene TRBV3-2) and TRBJ2-1, with 8 bases that match TRBD2. CDR3 length: 14 amino acids. Germline trimming cut 0 bases from V and 10 bases from J; bases unmatched to any gene: 5. Germline CDR1 is LGHDT and CDR2 is YNNKEL (reference sequence).

DNA for the CDR3: TGTGCCAGCAGCAACCTAGCGGGAGGTGCCTACGAGCAGTACTTC. Protein product: CASSNLAGGAYEQYF. The V and J genes are TRBV5-4 and TRBJ2-7; 11 bases line up with TRBD2. CDR3 length equals 15 residues. The germline gives CDR1 SGHNT, CDR2 YYREEE (reference sequence). V shed 4 bases and J 2 bases; nucleotides not matched to a gene: 5.

The chain uses TRBV6-5 and TRBJ1-5; D is perhaps TRBD1 (5 bases). The CDR3 extends over 14 amino acids. V lost 0 bases and J 7 bases, leaving 10 bases between the germline ends. Germline CDR1 MNHEY, CDR2 SVGAGI. The CDR3 reads CASSYSGEVQPQHF. In nucleotides, the CDR3 is TGTGCCAGCAGTTACTCGGGGGAGGTCCAGCCCCAGCATTTT.

The chain uses TRBV4-3 and TRBJ1-1; D call uncertain. Germline CDR1 is LGHNA and CDR2 is YSLEER. With 0 bases removed from V and 3 bases from J, the gap between germline ends came to 11 bases. The CDR3 consists of 15 residues. Here the CDR3 DNA reads TGCGCCAGCAGCCAAGAGGCCGGGAGATACACTGAAGCTTTCTTT. It is translated as CASSQEAGRYTEAFF.

The chain couples TRBV5-1 to TRBJ1-5; 7 bases align to TRBD1. CDR3 size: 14 residues. Germline V CDR1 and CDR2: SGHRS, YFSETQ. The junction had 5 bases not matched to a gene; V was cut back by 3 bases and J by 5 bases. The CDR3 spells CASSYTGDDQPQHF. In DNA, the CDR3 is TGCGCCAGCAGCTACACAGGGGACGATCAGCCCCAGCATTTT.

This chain links TRBV30 with TRBJ1-2; 9 positions match TRBD1. Trimming removed 5 bases from V and 8 bases from J; junction bases left unmatched: 15. CDR3 size: 15 residues. The germline V gene encodes CDR1 GTSNPN and CDR2 SVGIG (reference sequence). CDR3 coding DNA: TGTGCCTGGGGGCCCTCCGGGACAGGGATAGGAGGCTACACCTTC. Protein: CAWGPSGTGIGGYTF.

The chain has TRBV6-6 and TRBJ1-1; the D gene is possibly TRBD1 (5 bases). The CDR3 loop spans 15 amino acids. Trimming removed 0 bases from V and 0 bases from J, with 8 bases in between. The germline gives CDR1 MNHNY, CDR2 SVGAGI (reference sequence). The CDR3 loop is CASSYSRGMNTEAFF. The CDR3 coding sequence is TGTGCCAGCAGTTACTCGCGGGGGATGAACACTGAAGCTTTCTTT.

The chain links TRBV6-2 or TRBV6-3 to TRBJ2-7; D unresolved. This CDR3 contains 14 residues. CDR1 and CDR2 from the germline V gene are MNHEY and SVGEGT. Trimming pared 1 base from V and 3 bases from J, leaving 10 bases between. DNA of the CDR3: TGTGCCAGCAGTTACTTGGGCACGAACTACGAGCAGTACTTC. It yields the protein CASSYLGTNYEQYF.

The rearrangement uses TRBV2 and TRBJ1-1, with D possibly being TRBD1 (5 bases). Germline V gives CDR1 SNHLY, CDR2 FYNNEI. The V end was cut by 3 bases, the J end by 3 bases, with 8 bases between. The CDR3 is 13 amino acids. CDR3 region: CASSDQGYTEAFF. CDR3 sequence (DNA): TGTGCCAGCAGTGACCAGGGTTACACTGAAGCTTTCTTT.

The gene calls are TRBV7-3 and TRBJ2-1; possibly TRBD2 for D (5 bases). V shed 5 bases and J shed 7 bases, with 12 bases lying between them. The CDR3 length is 13 residues. CDR1 SGHTA and CDR2 FQGTGA come from the germline V gene. The CDR3: CASSPGSGNEQFF. CDR3 in DNA: TGTGCCAGCAGCCCCGGGTCGGGGAATGAGCAGTTCTTC.

J is TRBJ2-7 and V is TRBV30; possibly TRBD2 for D (7 bases). Trimming left V 4 bases short and J 6 bases short, with 19 bases between. Germline CDR1 GTSNPN, CDR2 SVGIG (reference sequence). The CDR3 loop spans 14 amino acids. The CDR3 here is CAWIQGGGSAEQYF. In nucleotides, the CDR3 is TGTGCCTGGATACAGGGAGGGGGTTCGGCCGAGCAGTACTTC.

This rearrangement joins TRBV7-9 to TRBJ2-3, with D tentatively TRBD1 (5 bases). CDR1 SEHNR and CDR2 FQNEAQ come from the germline V gene (reference sequence). V lost 5 bases and J lost 10, with 10 bases in between. The CDR3 contains 11 residues. The CDR3 loop reads CASSLGPPQYF. In DNA, the CDR3 is TGTGCCAGCAGCCTGGGGCCTCCGCAGTATTTT.

This chain uses TRBV14 with TRBJ1-1; TRBD1 might be the D (6 bases). The V and J ends lost 1 base and 4 bases respectively, with 16 bases between them. The CDR3 totals 16 residues. The germline V gene encodes CDR1 SGHDN and CDR2 FVKESK. The CDR3 protein is CASSQVPGVFSTEAFF. CDR3 coding DNA: TGTGCCAGCAGCCAAGTTCCAGGGGTATTCAGCACTGAAGCTTTCTTT.

The chain combines TRBV10-1 with TRBJ2-7, with 10 bases fitting TRBD1. In germline, CDR1 is WNHNN, CDR2 SYGVQD (reference sequence). The CDR3 is 13 residues long. J gave up 3 bases and V 8 bases, and 4 bases lay outside the gene matches. The CDR3 DNA is TGCGCCAGCGGGACAGGGGTAGTCTACGAGCAGTACTTC. It codes for CASGTGVVYEQYF.

This clone was seen a handful of times. The V and J genes are TRBV6-1 and TRBJ1-5; possibly TRBD1 for D (6 bases). The CDR3 has 17 amino acids. Germline loops: CDR1 MNHNS, CDR2 SASEGT. The V end lost 3 bases, the J end lost 0 bases, and 15 bases lay between the germline ends. CDR3 in DNA: TGTGCCAGCAGTGAGTTTTCAGGGGCGTATAGCAATCAGCCCCAGCATTTT. Translating it yields CASSEFSGAYSNQPQHF.

The V and J genes are TRBV3-1 (or the pseudogene TRBV3-2) and TRBJ1-1, with a weak D call TRBD1 (5 bases). From germline, CDR1 is LGHDT and CDR2 YNNKEL (reference sequence). CDR3 length: 15 residues. Trimming pared 1 base from V and 4 bases from J, leaving 13 bases between. CDR3 nucleotides: TGTGCCAGCAGCCAAGTAGGTCGTCAGGGCACTGAAGCTTTCTTT. This translates into CASSQVGRQGTEAFF.